The rows below give T cell receptor beta chains drawn from one sample of a study of beta chain features in type 1 diabetes. Produced via immunoSEQ multiplex PCR; TCRdb's table is partial and in-frame only. In the table there are 600,000 to 700,000 clones, 12% of which are singletons. Sequencing input: naive CD4+ T cells from blood. These receptors were collected from a man aged 25 to 40 with type 1 diabetes. CDR3s include the opening cysteine and the closing phenylalanine or tryptophan. A D gene is named only where the DNA matches it firmly. For some rows the clone size is stated as once, few or many, or as a class when expanded; others skip it.

v_call: TRBV1; j_call: TRBJ2-7; d_call: -; clone_size: -; cdr3_aa: CTSSQDFGGSSYEQYF; cdr3_nt: TGCACCAGCAGCCAAGATTTCGGGGGGAGCTCCTACGAGCAGTACTTC
v_call: TRBV11-2; j_call: TRBJ2-4; d_call: TRBD1; clone_size: -; cdr3_aa: CASSQGTARDIQYF; cdr3_nt: TGTGCCAGCAGCCAAGGGACAGCTCGGGACATTCAGTACTTC
v_call: TRBV4-2; j_call: TRBJ2-5; d_call: -; clone_size: -; cdr3_aa: CASSQQTVQETQYF; cdr3_nt: TGTGCCAGCAGCCAACAGACGGTCCAAGAGACCCAGTACTTC
v_call: TRBV15; j_call: TRBJ1-3; d_call: TRBD1; clone_size: few; cdr3_aa: CATSRAGQGGGNTIYF; cdr3_nt: TGTGCCACCAGCAGAGCGGGACAGGGAGGCGGAAACACCATATATTTT
v_call: TRBV7-9; j_call: TRBJ2-7; d_call: -; clone_size: few; cdr3_aa: CASSSVPGEGRYEQYF; cdr3_nt: TGTGCCAGCAGCTCAGTCCCAGGGGAAGGTAGATACGAGCAGTACTTC
v_call: TRBV9; j_call: TRBJ2-5; d_call: TRBD1; clone_size: few; cdr3_aa: CASSGGQGQETQYF; cdr3_nt: TGTGCCAGCAGCGGCGGACAGGGCCAAGAGACCCAGTACTTC
v_call: TRBV19; j_call: TRBJ1-2; d_call: -; clone_size: -; cdr3_aa: CATRVNYGYTF; cdr3_nt: TGTGCCACCAGGGTGAACTATGGCTACACCTTC
v_call: TRBV28; j_call: TRBJ2-3; d_call: -; clone_size: -; cdr3_aa: CASRVPDSTDTQYF; cdr3_nt: TGTGCCAGCAGGGTACCCGATAGCACAGATACGCAGTATTTT
v_call: TRBV5-4; j_call: TRBJ2-7; d_call: -; clone_size: few; cdr3_aa: CASSLVRSVEQYF; cdr3_nt: TGTGCCAGCAGCTTGGTGCGGAGCGTCGAGCAGTACTTC
v_call: TRBV14; j_call: TRBJ2-2; d_call: -; clone_size: few; cdr3_aa: CASSQSVLNTGELFF; cdr3_nt: TGTGCCAGCAGCCAATCTGTCTTGAACACCGGGGAGCTGTTTTTT
v_call: TRBV7-2; j_call: TRBJ1-5; d_call: -; clone_size: -; cdr3_aa: CASRLGGNQPQHF; cdr3_nt: TGTGCCAGCCGCCTGGGGGGTAACCAGCCCCAGCATTTT
v_call: TRBV18; j_call: TRBJ1-2; d_call: -; clone_size: -; cdr3_aa: CASSEGDYGYTF; cdr3_nt: TGTGCCAGCTCGGAGGGGGACTATGGCTACACCTTC
v_call: TRBV7-2; j_call: TRBJ2-5; d_call: TRBD1; clone_size: -; cdr3_aa: CASSLTGTGGRETQYF; cdr3_nt: TGTGCCAGCAGCTTGACCGGGACAGGGGGCCGGGAGACCCAGTACTTC
v_call: TRBV6-5; j_call: TRBJ1-1; d_call: -; clone_size: few; cdr3_aa: CASSYSGTVNTEAFF; cdr3_nt: TGTGCCAGCAGTTACTCCGGCACTGTGAACACTGAAGCTTTCTTT
v_call: TRBV4-3; j_call: TRBJ2-7; d_call: TRBD1; clone_size: few; cdr3_aa: CASSSTGGGSYEQYF; cdr3_nt: TGCGCCAGCAGCTCGACAGGGGGCGGTTCCTACGAGCAGTACTTC
v_call: TRBV28; j_call: TRBJ2-3; d_call: TRBD2; clone_size: -; cdr3_aa: CASNLAGGRLDTQYF; cdr3_nt: TGTGCCAGCAATCTAGCGGGGGGGCGACTAGATACGCAGTATTTT
v_call: TRBV15; j_call: TRBJ1-3; d_call: -; clone_size: -; cdr3_aa: CATSNGRGPGNTIYF; cdr3_nt: TGTGCCACCAGCAACGGCAGAGGACCTGGAAACACCATATATTTT
v_call: TRBV7-2; j_call: TRBJ1-6; d_call: TRBD1; clone_size: -; cdr3_aa: CASPRGGQGANSPLHF; cdr3_nt: TGTGCCAGCCCCCGCGGGGGACAGGGGGCGAATTCACCCCTCCACTTT
v_call: TRBV5-6; j_call: TRBJ1-1; d_call: -; clone_size: few; cdr3_aa: CASSLTASAPGTEAFF; cdr3_nt: TGTGCCAGCAGCTTGACGGCATCTGCGCCGGGGACTGAAGCTTTCTTT
v_call: TRBV6-1; j_call: TRBJ2-1; d_call: TRBD2; clone_size: -; cdr3_aa: CASSEALAGGYNEQFF; cdr3_nt: TGTGCCAGCAGTGAAGCGCTAGCGGGGGGTTACAATGAGCAGTTCTTC
v_call: TRBV28; j_call: TRBJ1-2; d_call: TRBD1; clone_size: -; cdr3_aa: CASSLDRSYGYTF; cdr3_nt: TGTGCCAGCAGTTTGGACAGGAGCTATGGCTACACCTTC
v_call: TRBV2; j_call: TRBJ1-5; d_call: -; clone_size: -; cdr3_aa: CASSAVNQPQHF; cdr3_nt: TGTGCCAGCAGTGCGGTGAATCAGCCCCAGCATTTT
v_call: TRBV5-6; j_call: TRBJ1-1; d_call: TRBD1; clone_size: -; cdr3_aa: CASSSDRDTEAFF; cdr3_nt: TGTGCCAGCAGCTCGGACAGGGACACTGAAGCTTTCTTT
v_call: TRBV15; j_call: TRBJ2-5; d_call: -; clone_size: -; cdr3_aa: CATSLERGKETQYF; cdr3_nt: TGTGCCACCAGCCTGGAAAGGGGAAAAGAGACCCAGTACTTC
v_call: TRBV5-1; j_call: TRBJ2-3; d_call: -; clone_size: -; cdr3_aa: CASSGDRSQYF; cdr3_nt: TGCGCCAGCAGCGGGGACCGTTCACAGTATTTT
v_call: TRBV19; j_call: TRBJ2-7; d_call: -; clone_size: -; cdr3_aa: CASSMPGTLYEQYF; cdr3_nt: TGTGCCAGTAGTATGCCCGGGACTCTCTACGAGCAGTACTTC
v_call: TRBV10-2; j_call: TRBJ2-5; d_call: TRBD2; clone_size: -; cdr3_aa: CASKLAGDETQYF; cdr3_nt: TGCGCCAGCAAACTAGCGGGGGACGAGACCCAGTACTTC
v_call: TRBV28; j_call: TRBJ1-2; d_call: TRBD1; clone_size: few; cdr3_aa: CASSLGQGVGYGYTF; cdr3_nt: TGTGCCAGCAGCCTGGGACAGGGGGTAGGCTATGGCTACACCTTC
v_call: TRBV9; j_call: TRBJ1-6; d_call: TRBD1; clone_size: -; cdr3_aa: CASSGGTGGAGHSPLHF; cdr3_nt: TGTGCCAGCAGCGGTGGGACAGGGGGCGCTGGGCATTCACCCCTCCACTTT
v_call: TRBV5-4; j_call: TRBJ1-2; d_call: -; clone_size: -; cdr3_aa: CASSPAGQLTKGYTF; cdr3_nt: TGTGCCAGCAGCCCAGCTGGGCAGCTAACTAAGGGCTACACCTTC
v_call: TRBV28; j_call: TRBJ1-2; d_call: -; clone_size: few; cdr3_aa: CASSHNAGSTGGYTF; cdr3_nt: TGTGCCAGCAGTCACAACGCGGGATCAACTGGTGGCTACACCTTC
v_call: TRBV10-3; j_call: TRBJ2-5; d_call: -; clone_size: many; cdr3_aa: CAIRAEFRAAAQYF; cdr3_nt: TGTGCCATCAGAGCTGAGTTCCGGGCCGCCGCGCAGTACTTC
v_call: TRBV11-2; j_call: TRBJ2-3; d_call: -; clone_size: few; cdr3_aa: CASSLDTDTQYF; cdr3_nt: TGTGCCAGCAGCTTAGACACAGATACGCAGTATTTT
v_call: TRBV4-3; j_call: TRBJ2-1; d_call: TRBD2; clone_size: few; cdr3_aa: CASSQGGGTYNEQFF; cdr3_nt: TGCGCCAGCAGCCAAGGGGGGGGAACCTACAATGAGCAGTTCTTC
v_call: TRBV7-2; j_call: TRBJ1-5; d_call: -; clone_size: -; cdr3_aa: CASSLQGQGQQPQHF; cdr3_nt: TGTGCCAGCAGCTTACAAGGACAAGGTCAGCAGCCCCAGCATTTT